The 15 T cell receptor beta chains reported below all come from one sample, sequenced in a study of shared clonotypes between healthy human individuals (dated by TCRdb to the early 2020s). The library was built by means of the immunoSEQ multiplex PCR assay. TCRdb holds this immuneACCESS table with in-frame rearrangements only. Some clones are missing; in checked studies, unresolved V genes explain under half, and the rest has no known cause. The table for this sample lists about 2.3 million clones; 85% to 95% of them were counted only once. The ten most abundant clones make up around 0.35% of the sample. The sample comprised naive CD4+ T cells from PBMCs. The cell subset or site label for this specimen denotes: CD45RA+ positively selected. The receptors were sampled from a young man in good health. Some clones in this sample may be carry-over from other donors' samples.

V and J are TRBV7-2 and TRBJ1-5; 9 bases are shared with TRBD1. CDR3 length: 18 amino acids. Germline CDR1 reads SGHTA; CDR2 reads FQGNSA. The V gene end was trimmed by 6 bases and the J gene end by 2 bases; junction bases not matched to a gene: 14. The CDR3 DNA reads TGTGCCAGCAGTTCACAACTACAGGGGGCGGGTCGCAATCAGCCCCAGCATTTT. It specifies CASSSQLQGAGRNQPQHF.

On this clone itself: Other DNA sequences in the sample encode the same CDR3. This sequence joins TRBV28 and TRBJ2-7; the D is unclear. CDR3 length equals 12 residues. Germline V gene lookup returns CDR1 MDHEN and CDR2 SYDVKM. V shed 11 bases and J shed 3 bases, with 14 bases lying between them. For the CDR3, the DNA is TGTGCCGCAAAGGGTAATTACTACGAGCAGTACTTC. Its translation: CAAKGNYYEQYF.

The CDR3 sequence is CATRRTYLQETQYF. As DNA, the CDR3 is TGTGCCACCCGACGAACGTACCTCCAAGAGACCCAGTACTTC. V is TRBV2 and J is TRBJ2-5; D is uncertain. The CDR3 totals 14 residues. Germline V gene sequence: CDR1 SNHLY, CDR2 FYNNEI. V was pared by 10 bases and J by 1 base, with 16 bases between.

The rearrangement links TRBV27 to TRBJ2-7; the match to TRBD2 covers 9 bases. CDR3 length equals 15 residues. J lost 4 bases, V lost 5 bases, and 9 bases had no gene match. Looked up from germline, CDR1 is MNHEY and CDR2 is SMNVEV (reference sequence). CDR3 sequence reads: CASSTLGLAGYEQYF. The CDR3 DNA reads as TGTGCCAGCAGTACCCTAGGTCTAGCGGGATACGAGCAGTACTTC.

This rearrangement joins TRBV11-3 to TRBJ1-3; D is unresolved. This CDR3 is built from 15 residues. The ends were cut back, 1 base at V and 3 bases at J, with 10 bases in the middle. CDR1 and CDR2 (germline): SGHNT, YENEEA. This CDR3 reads CASSLGPGRGNTIYF. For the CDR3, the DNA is TGTGCCAGCAGCTTAGGGCCTGGCCGTGGAAACACCATATATTTT.

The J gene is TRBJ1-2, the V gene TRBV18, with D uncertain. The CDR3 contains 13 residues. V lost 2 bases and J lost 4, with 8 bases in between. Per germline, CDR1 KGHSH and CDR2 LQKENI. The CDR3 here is CASSPARAYGYTF. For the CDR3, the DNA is TGTGCCAGCTCACCAGCCCGGGCCTATGGCTACACCTTC.

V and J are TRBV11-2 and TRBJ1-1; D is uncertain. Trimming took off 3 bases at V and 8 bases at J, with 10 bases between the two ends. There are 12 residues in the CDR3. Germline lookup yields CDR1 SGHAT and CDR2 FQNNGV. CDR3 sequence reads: CASSFQTSEAFF. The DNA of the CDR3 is TGTGCCAGCAGCTTTCAGACATCAGAAGCTTTCTTT.

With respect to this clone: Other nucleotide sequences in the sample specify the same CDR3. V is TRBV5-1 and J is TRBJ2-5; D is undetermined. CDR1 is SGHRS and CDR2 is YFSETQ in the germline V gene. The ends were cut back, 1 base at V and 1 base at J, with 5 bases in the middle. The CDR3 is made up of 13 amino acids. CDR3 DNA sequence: TGCGCCAGCAGCTTGACCAGCCAAGAGACCCAGTACTTC. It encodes CASSLTSQETQYF.

CDR3 loop: CASSAYEGQGNYGYTF. Written as DNA, the CDR3 is TGTGCCAGCAGTGCCTATGAGGGACAGGGGAACTATGGCTACACCTTC. V is TRBV6-1 and J is TRBJ1-2; TRBD1 matches 10 bases. J was trimmed by 2 bases and V by 4 bases; bases with no gene match: 7. Germline V CDR1 and CDR2: MNHNS, SASEGT. The CDR3 contains 16 residues.

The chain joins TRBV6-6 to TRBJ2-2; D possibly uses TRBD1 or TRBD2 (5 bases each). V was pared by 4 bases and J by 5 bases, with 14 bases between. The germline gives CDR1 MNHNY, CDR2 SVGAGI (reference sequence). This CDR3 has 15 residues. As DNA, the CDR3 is TGTGCCAGCAGTTCTTCCGGGACGCGGACCGGGGAGCTGTTTTTT. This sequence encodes CASSSSGTRTGELFF.

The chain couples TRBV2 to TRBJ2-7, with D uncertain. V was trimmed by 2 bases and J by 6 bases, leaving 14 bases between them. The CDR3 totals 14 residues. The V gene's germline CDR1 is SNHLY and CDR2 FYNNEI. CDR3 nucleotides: TGTGCCAGCAGTGAATGGCGACGCTTAGCCGAGCAGTACTTC. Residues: CASSEWRRLAEQYF.

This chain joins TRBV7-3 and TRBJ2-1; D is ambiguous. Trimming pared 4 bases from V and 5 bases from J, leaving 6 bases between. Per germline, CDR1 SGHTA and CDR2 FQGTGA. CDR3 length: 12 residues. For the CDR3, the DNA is TGTGCCAGCAGCTCCCAGAACAATGAGCAGTTCTTC. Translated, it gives CASSSQNNEQFF.

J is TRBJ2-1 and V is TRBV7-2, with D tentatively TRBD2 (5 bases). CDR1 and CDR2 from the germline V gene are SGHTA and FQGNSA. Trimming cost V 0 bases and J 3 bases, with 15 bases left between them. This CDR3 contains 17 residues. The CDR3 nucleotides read TGTGCCAGCAGCTTAGCGCCCCGCGGGCGGCTCTACAATGAGCAGTTCTTC. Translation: CASSLAPRGRLYNEQFF.

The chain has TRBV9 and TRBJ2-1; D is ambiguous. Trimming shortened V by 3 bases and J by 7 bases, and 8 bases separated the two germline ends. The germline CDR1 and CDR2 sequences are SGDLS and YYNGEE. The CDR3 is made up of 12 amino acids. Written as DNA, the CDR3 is TGTGCCAGCAGCGCCCAAGGGAATGAGCAGTTCTTC. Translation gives CASSAQGNEQFF.

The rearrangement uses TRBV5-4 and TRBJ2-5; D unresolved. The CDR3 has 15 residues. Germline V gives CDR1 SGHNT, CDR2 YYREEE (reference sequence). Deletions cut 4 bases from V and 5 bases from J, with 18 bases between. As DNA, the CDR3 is TGTGCCAGCAGCACCCAACCGGCTGGCAGGGAGACCCAGTACTTC. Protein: CASSTQPAGRETQYF.